This TCR beta chain was sequenced during a study of cytomegalovirus exposure and HLA in healthy donors. A multiplex PCR was run with 60 Vbeta primers and 13 Jbeta primers. Original processing methods: An analysis that came later counted 80 million or so unique TCR beta chains, approximately 12 million shared. The repertoire was sequenced with immunoSEQ multiplex PCR; TCRdb's copy has only in-frame clones and lacks some. D and trimming were read from the DNA, whereas the V and J calls and clone size are those reported in that table. Altogether 200,000 to 250,000 clones are present, approximately 82% being singletons, with the ten largest covering around 0.57%. Study-wide results and caveats: Reports described diagnosis of cytomegalovirus status by the classifier as highly specific and sensitive.

This clone is a singleton in its sample. As yet, its antigen is unknown. The germline gives CDR1 SGHDT, CDR2 YYEEEE. The CDR3 covers 14 residues. V was cut by 1 base and J by 0 bases, with 7 bases left in between. Sequenced input: PBMCs. This rearrangement joins TRBV5-6 to TRBJ1-2, with no clear D. This receptor was identified in a woman in her 40s in good health and CMV-seronegative. CDR3 sequence: CASSLFPANYGYTF. The CDR3 nucleotides are TGTGCCAGCAGCTTGTTCCCGGCTAACTATGGCTACACCTTC.